The count of the clone carrying this T cell receptor (beta chain) is one. Its target is not known. The data originate from a study of cytomegalovirus exposure and HLA in healthy donors. Whole-study findings and limits: Whilst most TCR sequences proved rare, a subset of public TCRs occurred across many donors.

Germline lookup yields CDR1 LNHNV and CDR2 YYDKDF (reference sequence). Trimming took off 1 base at V and 7 bases at J, with 16 bases between the two ends. This CDR3 has 16 amino acids. This table comes from immunoSEQ multiplex PCR, and its TCRdb copy is limited to in-frame clones, with some not included. The data contain some 350,000 clones, about 90% of them singletons. The chain links TRBV15 to TRBJ1-4; tentatively, D is TRBD1 (5 bases). What was sequenced was PBMCs. This clonotype was sampled from a woman under 40 in good health and CMV-seropositive. CDR3 amino acids: CATSRAPAGHGEKLFF. CDR3 bases: TGTGCCACCAGCAGAGCTCCGGCAGGGCACGGTGAAAAACTGTTTTTT.